The entry that follows covers one T cell receptor beta chain sequence. Its matching antigen is unknown. Germline CDR1 and CDR2: KGHSH and LQKENI. The CDR3 runs 14 residues. The J segment lost 6 bases and the V segment lost 6 bases, leaving 8 bases of the junction unmatched. TCRdb reanalysed the RT-PCR reads using MiXCR and keeps one entry per CDR3 protein. This table holds approximately 500,000 distinct CDR3 sequences, approximately 13% found once. This record comes from a study of response to subunit inactivated influenza vaccine. Study outcomes and limitations: Authors suggested seasonal influenza vaccinations each recruit few new T cells.

The receptor's source is a man in his forties or fifties who received an inactivated influenza vaccine. The input for sequencing was PBMCs from blood, taken roughly 6 weeks after vaccination. The V and J genes are TRBV18 and TRBJ1-1; TRBD1 agrees at 9 bases. The CDR3 nucleotides read TGTGCCAGCTCGAGTAGACAGGGGGAGGCTGAAGCTTTCTTT. Translation gives CASSSRQGEAEAFF.